This T cell receptor beta chain came from a study of cytomegalovirus exposure and HLA in healthy donors. There are a few counts of this clone. J gave up 4 bases and V 4 bases, and 6 bases lay outside the gene matches. Germline CDR1 is MNHEY and CDR2 is SVGAGI. The CDR3 sequence is 15 residues long. The PCR had 60 Vbeta and 13 Jbeta primers. Some clones are missing from TCRdb's copy, which holds only in-frame ones; the method was immunoSEQ multiplex PCR. The data contain approximately 100,000 clones, around 67% of them singletons. This TCR derives from a woman in her forties or fifties in good health and CMV-seronegative. The V call is TRBV6-5, the J call TRBJ1-1, with 10 bases aligning to TRBD1. The sequenced sample was PBMCs. The CDR3 region has the DNA TGTGCCAGCAGTTCTCCGGGACAGGGGACCACTGAAGCTTTCTTT. This codes for CASSSPGQGTTEAFF.